The 20 T cell receptor beta chains below come from one sample, sequenced in a study of blood T cells in healthy people across ages. With a J-beta primer mix and a sample-barcoded 5' primer, a second PCR ran about 7 to 12 cycles. TCRdb re-analysed the 5' RACE reads in MiXCR, keeping a single row per CDR3 protein. The sample shows more than 800,000 distinct CDR3 sequences, more than 25% of them seen only once. The sequenced sample consisted of blood. The source of these receptors is a woman of 80 years or more in good health.

The rearrangement joins TRBV6-5 to TRBJ2-1; unclear D gene. Trimming pared 1 base from V and 10 bases from J, leaving 11 bases between. Germline-derived CDR1 and CDR2 are MNHEY and SVGAGI. The length of the CDR3 is 13 residues. This CDR3 reads CASSYFILGEQFF. CDR3 nucleotides: TGTGCCAGCAGTTACTTTATCTTGGGAGAGCAGTTCTTC.

This clonotype appeared a few times. The chain carries TRBV6-1 and TRBJ1-5; D call uncertain. Germline-derived CDR1 and CDR2 are MNHNS and SASEGT. This CDR3 is built from 12 residues. Trimming cost V 8 bases and J 5 bases, with 10 bases left between them. CDR3: CASGKVDQPQHF. The CDR3, as DNA: TGTGCCAGCGGGAAAGTGGATCAGCCCCAGCATTTT.

This clonotype was counted ten times or more. The V gene is TRBV9, the J gene TRBJ1-2, with D possibly matching TRBD1 (6 bases). The CDR3 is made up of 17 amino acids. With 0 bases removed from V and 4 bases from J, the gap between germline ends came to 19 bases. Germline V gene sequence: CDR1 SGDLS, CDR2 YYNGEE. This CDR3 reads CASSVVQGSGDFYGYTF. As DNA, the CDR3 is TGTGCCAGCAGCGTAGTTCAGGGGTCAGGTGACTTCTATGGCTACACCTTC.

This clonotype turned up a few times. The V and J genes are TRBV11-2 and TRBJ1-6; 10 bases match TRBD1. The germline V gene has CDR1 SGHAT and CDR2 FQNNGV. The CDR3 totals 17 residues. With 3 bases clipped from V and 7 bases from J, the junction kept 9 bases outside the gene matches. CDR3 in DNA: TGTGCCAGCAGCTTCAGTTCGACAGGGGGCAAGAATTCACCCCTCCACTTT. It specifies CASSFSSTGGKNSPLHF.

This clonotype was seen a handful of times. V and J are TRBV10-3 and TRBJ2-1; possible D gene TRBD2, 5 bases. V lost 0 bases to trimming and J lost 7 bases, with 13 bases between them. Germline assignment: CDR1 ENHRY and CDR2 SYGVKD. The CDR3 totals 15 residues. This CDR3 reads CAISESPGRMNEQFF. Here the CDR3 DNA reads TGTGCCATCAGTGAGTCGCCGGGAAGAATGAATGAGCAGTTCTTC.

This chain uses TRBV12-3 or TRBV12-4 with TRBJ1-3; TRBD1 might be the D (5 bases). The V end was cut by 6 bases, the J end by 0 bases, with 12 bases between. The CDR3 loop spans 15 amino acids. The CDR3 protein is CASSRGDSSGNTIYF. As DNA, the CDR3 is TGTGCCAGCAGCCGAGGGGATTCCTCTGGAAACACCATATATTTT.

This clonotype was counted many times. The chain couples TRBV18 to TRBJ2-5, with 8 bases that match TRBD1. This CDR3 is 16 amino acids long. Germline CDR1 is KGHSH and CDR2 is LQKENI. The ends lost 1 base at V and 5 bases at J; junction bases unmatched: 9. CDR3 residues: CASSPLPGQGGETQYF. CDR3 sequence (DNA): TGTGCCAGCTCACCACTACCCGGACAGGGCGGGGAGACCCAGTACTTC.

The J gene is TRBJ1-2, the V gene TRBV27; the D is unclear. Trimming shortened V by 4 bases and J by 5 bases, and 8 bases separated the two germline ends. The germline V gene encodes CDR1 MNHEY and CDR2 SMNVEV (reference sequence). This CDR3 spans 12 amino acids. The CDR3 nucleotides read TGTGCCAGCAGTTCTCAGGAGTATGGCTACACCTTC. This encodes CASSSQEYGYTF.

The chain joins TRBV7-2 to TRBJ1-4; 10 bases align to TRBD1. J was trimmed by 7 bases and V by 5 bases; bases with no gene match: 7. Germline assignment: CDR1 SGHTA and CDR2 FQGNSA. The CDR3 has 15 amino acids. CDR3 DNA sequence: TGTGCCAGCAGCCCAAGACAGGGGGCGGTTGAAAAACTGTTTTTT. Protein product: CASSPRQGAVEKLFF.

This clonotype was picked up many times. V is TRBV25-1 and J is TRBJ2-6; 7 bases line up with TRBD1. The V gene end was trimmed by 2 bases and the J gene end by 2 bases; junction bases not matched to a gene: 6. Looked up from germline, CDR1 is MGHDK and CDR2 is SYGVNS. The CDR3 is 17 amino acids. CDR3 loop: CASSEVTGRAGANVLTF. Here the CDR3 DNA reads TGTGCCAGCAGTGAAGTGACAGGGCGGGCTGGGGCCAACGTCCTGACTTTC. Variable domain in full (rest from reference TRBV25-1 and TRBJ2-6): EADIYQTPRYLVIGTGKKITLECSQTMGHDKMYWYQQDPGMELHLIHYSYGVNSTEKGDLSSESTVSRIRTEHFPLTLESARPSHTSQYLCASSEVTGRAGANVLTFGAGSRLTVL.

This clonotype has a count of ten or more. The chain recombines TRBV3-1 with TRBJ1-1, with D tentatively TRBD1 (6 bases). Trimming shortened V by 2 bases and J by 5 bases, and 18 bases separated the two germline ends. CDR1 and CDR2 (germline): LGHDT, YNNKEL (reference sequence). This CDR3 is 16 amino acids long. This chain's CDR3 is CASSQIGWGRGTEAFF. For the CDR3, the DNA is TGTGCCAGCAGCCAAATCGGCTGGGGGCGGGGGACTGAAGCTTTCTTT.

This clonotype occurred many times. The rearrangement joins TRBV6-2 or TRBV6-3 to TRBJ2-6; D is possibly TRBD2 (5 bases). Germline V gene sequence: CDR1 MNHEY, CDR2 SVGEGT. This CDR3 has 15 amino acids. The ends were cut back, 5 bases at V and 6 bases at J, with 14 bases in the middle. DNA of the CDR3: TGTGCCAGCAGTCCTAGAGGGCGCGAGGCCAACGTCCTGACTTTC. It is translated as CASSPRGREANVLTF.

This sequence joins TRBV20-1 and TRBJ1-4, with D unresolved. The CDR3 is made up of 13 amino acids. Germline V gene lookup returns CDR1 DFQATT and CDR2 SNEGSKA (reference sequence). Trimming took 6 bases from V and 8 from J, leaving 16 bases between them. The CDR3 protein is CSALPGPVEKLFF. The CDR3 nucleotides are TGCAGTGCCCTCCCGGGTCCAGTCGAAAAACTGTTTTTT.

In the case of this clonotype: Because it lacks the conserved phenylalanine or tryptophan at the end, this CDR3 is likely a read error. V usage is TRBV7-2 and J usage is TRBJ1-6; 7 bases are shared with TRBD1. V lost 5 bases, J lost 9 bases, and 7 bases stayed unmatched. This CDR3 region has 14 residues. Germline values: CDR1 SGHTA, CDR2 FQGNSA. CDR3 loop: CASSPGTEFSPLHC. CDR3 in DNA: TGTGCCAGCAGCCCCGGGACAGAATTTTCACCCCTCCACTGT.

This clonotype was seen just once. The CDR3: CASKRSGTAGYTF. CDR3 in DNA: TGTGCCAGCAAGCGATCCGGGACAGCCGGCTACACCTTC. The chain has TRBV6-5 and TRBJ1-2, with 7 bases that match TRBD1. V lost 7 bases and J lost 8; bases outside the gene matches: 10. The CDR3 is 13 amino acids. Germline V CDR1 and CDR2: MNHEY, SVGAGI.

The table lists this clonotype with a few counts. A much larger clone is a single base away; this may be a read error. The DNA is omitted, as the CDR3 cannot be located on it reliably, and the CDR3 follows TCRdb's listing. V gene TRBV3-1 combines with J gene TRBJ2-6. Germline CDR1 LGHDT, CDR2 YNNKEL (reference sequence). The CDR3 has 15 residues if both end residues are counted. This CDR3 reads CASSQFGTGANVRTF.

The V gene is TRBV6-5, the J gene TRBJ1-4, with no clear D. The CDR3 sequence is 15 residues long. V shed 0 bases and J shed 5 bases, with 10 bases lying between them. Germline V gene sequence: CDR1 MNHEY, CDR2 SVGAGI. The CDR3 DNA reads TGTGCCAGCAGTTACTCGGGAAGGGAAAATGAAAAACTGTTTTTT. It specifies CASSYSGRENEKLFF.

Only a few counts were recorded for this clonotype. The chain recombines TRBV6-5 with TRBJ1-1, with D possibly being TRBD1 (5 bases). This CDR3 region has 13 residues. Germline loops: CDR1 MNHEY, CDR2 SVGAGI. Trimming pared 8 bases from V and 4 bases from J, leaving 14 bases between. The chain's CDR3 is CASGPRVATEAFF. The CDR3 DNA reads as TGTGCCAGCGGCCCCAGGGTCGCCACTGAAGCTTTCTTT.

Only a few counts were recorded for this clonotype. The rearrangement links TRBV7-2 to TRBJ1-5; 10 bases match TRBD1. V gave up 6 bases and J gave up 4 bases; unmatched junction bases: 3. CDR1 SGHTA and CDR2 FQGNSA come from the germline V gene. This CDR3 is 14 amino acids long. The CDR3 DNA reads as TGTGCCAGCAGGCGGGACAGGGGTAATCAGCCCCAGCATTTT. Translating it yields CASRRDRGNQPQHF.

The chain is built from TRBV27 and TRBJ2-5; the D is unclear. V was clipped by 2 bases and J by 11 bases, with 21 bases between them. Looked up from germline, CDR1 is MNHEY and CDR2 is SMNVEV (reference sequence). The CDR3 runs 15 residues. CDR3 sequence reads: CASSLGTANSSKQYF. DNA of the CDR3: TGTGCCAGCAGTTTAGGAACAGCGAACTCCTCCAAGCAGTACTTC.